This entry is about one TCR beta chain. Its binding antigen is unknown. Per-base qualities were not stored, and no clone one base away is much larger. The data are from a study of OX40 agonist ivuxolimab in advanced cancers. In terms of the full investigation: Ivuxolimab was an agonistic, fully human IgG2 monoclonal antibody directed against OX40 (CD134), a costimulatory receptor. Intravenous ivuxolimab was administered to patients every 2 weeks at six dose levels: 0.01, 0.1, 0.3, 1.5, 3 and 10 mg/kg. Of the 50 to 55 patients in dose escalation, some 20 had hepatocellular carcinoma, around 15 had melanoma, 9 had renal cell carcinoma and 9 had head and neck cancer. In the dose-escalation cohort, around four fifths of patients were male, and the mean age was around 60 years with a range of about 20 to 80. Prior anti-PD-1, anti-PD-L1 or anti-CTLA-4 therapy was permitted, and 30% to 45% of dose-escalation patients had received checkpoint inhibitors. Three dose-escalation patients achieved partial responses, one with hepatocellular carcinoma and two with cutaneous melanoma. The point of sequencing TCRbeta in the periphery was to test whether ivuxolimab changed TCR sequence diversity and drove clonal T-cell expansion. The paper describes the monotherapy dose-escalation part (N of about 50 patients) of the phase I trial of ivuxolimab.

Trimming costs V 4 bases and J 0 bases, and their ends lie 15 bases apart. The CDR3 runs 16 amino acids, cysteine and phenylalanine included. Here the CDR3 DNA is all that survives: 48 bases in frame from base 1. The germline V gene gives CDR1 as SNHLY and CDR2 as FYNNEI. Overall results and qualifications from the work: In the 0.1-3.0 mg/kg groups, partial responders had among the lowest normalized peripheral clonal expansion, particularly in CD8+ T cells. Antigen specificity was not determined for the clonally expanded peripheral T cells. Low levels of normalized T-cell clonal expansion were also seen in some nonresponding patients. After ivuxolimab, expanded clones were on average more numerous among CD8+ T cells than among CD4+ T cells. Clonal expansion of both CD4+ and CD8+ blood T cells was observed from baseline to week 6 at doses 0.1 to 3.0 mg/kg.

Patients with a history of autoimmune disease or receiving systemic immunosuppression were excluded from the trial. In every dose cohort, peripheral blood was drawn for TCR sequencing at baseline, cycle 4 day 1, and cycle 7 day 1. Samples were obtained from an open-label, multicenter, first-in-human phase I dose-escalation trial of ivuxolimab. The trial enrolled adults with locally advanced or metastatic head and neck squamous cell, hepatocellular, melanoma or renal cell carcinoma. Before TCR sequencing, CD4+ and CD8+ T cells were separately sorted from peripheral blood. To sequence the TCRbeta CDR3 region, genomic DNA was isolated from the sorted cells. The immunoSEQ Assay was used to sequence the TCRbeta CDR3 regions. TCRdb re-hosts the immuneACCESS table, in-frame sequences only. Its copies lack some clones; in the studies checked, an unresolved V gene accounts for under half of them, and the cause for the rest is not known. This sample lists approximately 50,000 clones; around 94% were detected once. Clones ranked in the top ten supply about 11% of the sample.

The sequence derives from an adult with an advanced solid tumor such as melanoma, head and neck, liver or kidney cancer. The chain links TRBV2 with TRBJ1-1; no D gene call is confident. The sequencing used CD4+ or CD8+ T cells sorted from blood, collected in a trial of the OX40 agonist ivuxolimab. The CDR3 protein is CASSGFDLSVNTEAFF. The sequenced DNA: TGTGCCAGCAGTGGTTTCGACCTATCGGTGAACACTGAAGCTTTCTTT.